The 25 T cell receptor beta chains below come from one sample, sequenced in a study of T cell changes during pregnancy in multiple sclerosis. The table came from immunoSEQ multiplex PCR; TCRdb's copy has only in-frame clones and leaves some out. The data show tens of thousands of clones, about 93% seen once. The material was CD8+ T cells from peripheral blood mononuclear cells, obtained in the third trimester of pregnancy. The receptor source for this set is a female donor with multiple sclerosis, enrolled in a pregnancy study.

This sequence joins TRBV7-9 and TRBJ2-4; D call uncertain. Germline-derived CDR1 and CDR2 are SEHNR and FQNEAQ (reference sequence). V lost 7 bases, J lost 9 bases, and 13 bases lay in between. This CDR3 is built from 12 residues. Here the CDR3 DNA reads TGTGCCAGCACTTCACTCCCAATCATTCAGTACTTC. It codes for CASTSLPIIQYF.

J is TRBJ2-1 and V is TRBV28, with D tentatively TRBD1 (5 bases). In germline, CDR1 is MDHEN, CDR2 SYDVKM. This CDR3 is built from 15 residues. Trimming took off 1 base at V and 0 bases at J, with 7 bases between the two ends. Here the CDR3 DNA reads TGTGCCAGCAGTTTATTGACAGTCTCCTACAATGAGCAGTTCTTC. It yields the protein CASSLLTVSYNEQFF.

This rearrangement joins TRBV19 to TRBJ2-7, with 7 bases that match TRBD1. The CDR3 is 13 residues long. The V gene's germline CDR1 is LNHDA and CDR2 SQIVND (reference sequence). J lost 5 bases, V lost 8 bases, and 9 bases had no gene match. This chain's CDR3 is CASCPAGGNEQYF. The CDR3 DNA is TGTGCCAGTTGTCCGGCAGGGGGTAACGAGCAGTACTTC.

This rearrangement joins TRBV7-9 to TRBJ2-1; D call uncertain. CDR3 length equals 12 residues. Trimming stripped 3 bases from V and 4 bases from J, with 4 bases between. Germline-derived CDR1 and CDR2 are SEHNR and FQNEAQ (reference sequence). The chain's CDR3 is CASSFPYNEQFF. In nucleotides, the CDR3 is TGTGCCAGCAGCTTCCCGTACAATGAGCAGTTCTTC.

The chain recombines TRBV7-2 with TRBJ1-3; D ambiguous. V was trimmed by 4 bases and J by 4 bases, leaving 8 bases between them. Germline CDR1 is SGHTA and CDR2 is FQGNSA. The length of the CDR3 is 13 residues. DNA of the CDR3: TGTGCCAGCAGCTACCCCAGAGGAAACACCATATATTTT. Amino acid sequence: CASSYPRGNTIYF.

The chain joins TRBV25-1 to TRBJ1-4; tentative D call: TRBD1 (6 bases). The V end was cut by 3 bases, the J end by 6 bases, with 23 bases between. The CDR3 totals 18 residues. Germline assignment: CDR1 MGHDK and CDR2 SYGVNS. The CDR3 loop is CASSESKDRQALDEKLFF. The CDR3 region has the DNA TGTGCCAGCAGTGAGAGCAAGGATAGACAGGCGCTCGATGAAAAACTGTTTTTT.

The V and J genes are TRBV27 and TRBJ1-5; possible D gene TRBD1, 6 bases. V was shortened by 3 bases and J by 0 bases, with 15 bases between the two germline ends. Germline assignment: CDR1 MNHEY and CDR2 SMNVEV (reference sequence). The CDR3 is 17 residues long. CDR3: CASSFRGGSYSNQPQHF. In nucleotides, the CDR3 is TGTGCCAGCAGTTTCAGGGGAGGGTCATATAGCAATCAGCCCCAGCATTTT.

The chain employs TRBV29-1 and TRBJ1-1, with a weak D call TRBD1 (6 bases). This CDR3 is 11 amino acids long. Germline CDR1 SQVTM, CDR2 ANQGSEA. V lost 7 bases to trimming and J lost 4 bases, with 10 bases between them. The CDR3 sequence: CSAEGGTEAFF. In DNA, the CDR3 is TGCAGCGCTGAGGGGGGCACTGAAGCTTTCTTT.

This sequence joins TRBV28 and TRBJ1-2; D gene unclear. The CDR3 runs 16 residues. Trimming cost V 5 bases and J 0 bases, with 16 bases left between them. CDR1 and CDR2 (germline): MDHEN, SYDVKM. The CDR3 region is CASSTSRGPANYGYTF. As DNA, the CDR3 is TGTGCCAGCAGTACCTCCCGCGGGCCAGCTAACTATGGCTACACCTTC.

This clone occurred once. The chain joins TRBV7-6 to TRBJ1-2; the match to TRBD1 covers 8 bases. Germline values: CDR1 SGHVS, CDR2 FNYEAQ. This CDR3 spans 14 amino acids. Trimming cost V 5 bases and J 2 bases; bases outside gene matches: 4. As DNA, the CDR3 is TGTGCCAGCAGCCCCCGGACAGGGAACTATGGCTACACCTTC. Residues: CASSPRTGNYGYTF.

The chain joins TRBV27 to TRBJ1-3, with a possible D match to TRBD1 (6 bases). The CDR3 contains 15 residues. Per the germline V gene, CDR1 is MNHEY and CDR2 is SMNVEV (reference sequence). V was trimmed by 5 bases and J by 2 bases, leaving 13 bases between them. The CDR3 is CASSLDRTPGNTIYF. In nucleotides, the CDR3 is TGTGCCAGCAGTCTGGACAGAACCCCTGGAAACACCATATATTTT.

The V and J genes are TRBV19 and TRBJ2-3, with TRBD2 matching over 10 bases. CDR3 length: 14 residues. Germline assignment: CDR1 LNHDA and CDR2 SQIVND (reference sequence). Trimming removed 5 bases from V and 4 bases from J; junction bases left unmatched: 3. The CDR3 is CASSRGLAADTQYF. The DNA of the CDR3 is TGTGCCAGTAGTCGTGGACTAGCGGCAGATACGCAGTATTTT.

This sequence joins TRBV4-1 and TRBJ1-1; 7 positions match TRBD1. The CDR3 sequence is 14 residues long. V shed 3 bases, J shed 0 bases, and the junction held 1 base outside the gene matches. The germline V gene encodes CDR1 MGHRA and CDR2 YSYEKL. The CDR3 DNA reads TGCGCCAGCAGCCAGGGGACAGTGAACACTGAAGCTTTCTTT. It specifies CASSQGTVNTEAFF.

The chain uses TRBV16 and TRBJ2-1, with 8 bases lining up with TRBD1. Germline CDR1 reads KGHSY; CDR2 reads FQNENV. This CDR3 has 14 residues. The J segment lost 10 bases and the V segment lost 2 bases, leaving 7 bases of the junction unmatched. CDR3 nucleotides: TGTGCCAGCAGCCAAGGACAGGGCTCGCGGGAGCAGTTCTTC. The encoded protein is CASSQGQGSREQFF.

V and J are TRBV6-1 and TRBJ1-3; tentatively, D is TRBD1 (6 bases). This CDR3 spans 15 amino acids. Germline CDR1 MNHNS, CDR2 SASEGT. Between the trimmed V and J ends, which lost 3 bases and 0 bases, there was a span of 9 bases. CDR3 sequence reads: CASSDDRPSGNTIYF. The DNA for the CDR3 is TGTGCCAGCAGTGATGACAGGCCCTCTGGAAACACCATATATTTT.

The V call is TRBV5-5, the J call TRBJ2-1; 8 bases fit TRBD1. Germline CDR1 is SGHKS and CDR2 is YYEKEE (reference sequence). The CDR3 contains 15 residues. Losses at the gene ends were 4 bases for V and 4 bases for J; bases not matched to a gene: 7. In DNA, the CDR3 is TGTGCCAGCAGCCTCTACAGGGGGTTGTACAATGAGCAGTTCTTC. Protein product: CASSLYRGLYNEQFF.

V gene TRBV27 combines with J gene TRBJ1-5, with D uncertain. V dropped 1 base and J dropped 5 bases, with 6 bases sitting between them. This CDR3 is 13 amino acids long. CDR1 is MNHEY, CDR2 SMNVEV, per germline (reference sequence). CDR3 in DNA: TGTGCCAGCAGTTTATACGGGGATCAGCCCCAGCATTTT. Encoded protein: CASSLYGDQPQHF.

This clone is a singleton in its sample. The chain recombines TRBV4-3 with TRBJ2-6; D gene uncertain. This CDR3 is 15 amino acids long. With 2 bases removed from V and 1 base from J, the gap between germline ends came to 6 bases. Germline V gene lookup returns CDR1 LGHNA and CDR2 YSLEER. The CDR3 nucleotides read TGCGCCAGCAGCCAATTCAGGTCTGGGGCCAACGTCCTGACTTTC. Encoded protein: CASSQFRSGANVLTF.

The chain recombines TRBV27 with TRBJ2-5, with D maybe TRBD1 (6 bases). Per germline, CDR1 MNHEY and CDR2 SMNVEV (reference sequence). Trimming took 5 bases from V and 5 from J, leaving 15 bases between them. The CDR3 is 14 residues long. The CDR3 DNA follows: TGTGCCAGCAGTCGACAGGTGATGGGTGAGACCCAGTACTTC. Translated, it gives CASSRQVMGETQYF.

The CDR3 reads CASSPGTTYNEQFF. DNA for the CDR3: TGTGCCAGCAGTCCCGGGACTACCTACAATGAGCAGTTCTTC. The V call is TRBV27, the J call TRBJ2-1, with 7 bases fitting TRBD2. CDR1 is MNHEY and CDR2 is SMNVEV in the germline V gene (reference sequence). The CDR3 length is 14 residues. V gave up 5 bases and J gave up 2 bases; unmatched junction bases: 3.

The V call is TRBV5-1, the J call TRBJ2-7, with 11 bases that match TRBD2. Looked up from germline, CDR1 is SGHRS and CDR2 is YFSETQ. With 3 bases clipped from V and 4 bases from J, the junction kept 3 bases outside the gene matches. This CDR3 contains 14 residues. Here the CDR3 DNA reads TGCGCCAGCAGCTGGGGGACTAGCGGTTACGAGCAGTACTTC. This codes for CASSWGTSGYEQYF.

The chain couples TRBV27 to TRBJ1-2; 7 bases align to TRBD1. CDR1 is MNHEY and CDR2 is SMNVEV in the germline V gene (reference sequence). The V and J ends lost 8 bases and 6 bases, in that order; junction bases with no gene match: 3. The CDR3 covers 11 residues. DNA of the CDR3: TGTGCCAGCCGGGACAGCCATGGCTACACCTTC. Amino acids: CASRDSHGYTF.

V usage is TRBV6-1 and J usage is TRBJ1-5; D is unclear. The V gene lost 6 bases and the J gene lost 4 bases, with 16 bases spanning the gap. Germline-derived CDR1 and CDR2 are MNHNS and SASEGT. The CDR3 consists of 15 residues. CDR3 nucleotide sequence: TGTGCCAGCAGCGAGATGCGGAATGGGAATCAGCCCCAGCATTTT. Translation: CASSEMRNGNQPQHF.

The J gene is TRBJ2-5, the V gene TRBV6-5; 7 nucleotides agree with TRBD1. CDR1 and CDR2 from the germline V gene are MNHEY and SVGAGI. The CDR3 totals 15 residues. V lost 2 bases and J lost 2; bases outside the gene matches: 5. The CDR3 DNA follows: TGTGCCAGCAGTTACAGCAGGACAGGTCAAGAGACCCAGTACTTC. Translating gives CASSYSRTGQETQYF.

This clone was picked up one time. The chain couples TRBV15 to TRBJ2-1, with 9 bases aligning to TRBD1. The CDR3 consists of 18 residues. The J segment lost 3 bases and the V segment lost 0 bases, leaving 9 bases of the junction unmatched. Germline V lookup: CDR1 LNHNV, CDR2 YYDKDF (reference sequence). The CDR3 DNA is TGTGCCACCAGCAGAGATCCTCGACAGGGGGGGTTCTACAATGAGCAGTTCTTC. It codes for CATSRDPRQGGFYNEQFF.